The 25 T cell receptor beta chains given below trace back to one sample, sequenced in a study of molecular identifiers for immune sequencing clone quantification. TCRdb called the PCR reads again in MiXCR, with one record for every CDR3 protein. The repertoire includes approximately 550,000 distinct CDR3 sequences, roughly 24% of them detected once, and under 0.8% sits in the top ten. Sequencing was performed on naive CD8+ T cells from blood, with Jurkat cell RNA spiked in. Subset in this sample: FACS-sorted CD8+CD4-CCR7+CD45RA+ naive T cells. These receptors were collected from a human donor in good health. Some libraries in this study had Jurkat cell RNA spiked in.

The rearrangement links TRBV19 to TRBJ2-7; a weak D match, TRBD2 (5 bases). Per germline, CDR1 LNHDA and CDR2 SQIVND (reference sequence). CDR3 length equals 11 residues. The V and J ends lost 9 bases and 6 bases respectively, with 12 bases between them. The CDR3 DNA sequence: TGTGCCAGCCGCGGAGGCTGCGAGCAGTACTTC. Translating it yields CASRGGCEQYF. The whole variable domain, remainder taken from reference TRBV19 and TRBJ2-7, is DGGITQSPKYLFRKEGQNVTLSCEQNLNHDAMYWYRQDPGQGLRLIYYSQIVNDFQKGDIAEGYSVSREKKESFPLTVTSAQKNPTAFYLCASRGGCEQYFGPGTRLTVT.

This sequence joins TRBV29-1 and TRBJ2-1; 7 positions agree with TRBD2. The CDR3 runs to 15 residues. V was pared by 3 bases and J by 4 bases, with 9 bases of the junction left unmatched. CDR1 and CDR2 from the germline V gene are SQVTM and ANQGSEA. Here the CDR3 DNA reads TGCAGCGTTGAGAACGGGAGGATTGGATACAATGAGCAGTTCTTC. It yields the protein CSVENGRIGYNEQFF.

This clonotype has more than one count but fewer than ten. J is TRBJ2-3 and V is TRBV7-9; 7 bases fit TRBD1. This CDR3 comprises 16 residues. With V trimmed by 2 bases and J by 4 bases, 9 bases remained unmatched. Germline CDR1 SEHNR, CDR2 FQNEAQ (reference sequence). The CDR3 coding sequence is TGTGCCAGCAGCTTATGGGAAGGGGGCTTCGCAGATACGCAGTATTTT. The encoded protein is CASSLWEGGFADTQYF.

This chain links TRBV5-1 with TRBJ1-2, with a tentative D call TRBD1 (5 bases). The CDR3 contains 16 residues. Deletions cut 0 bases from V and 4 bases from J, with 16 bases between. Germline V gives CDR1 SGHRS, CDR2 YFSETQ. DNA of the CDR3: TGCGCCAGCAGCTTGGCTGGGACGCTGGCTGGCTATGGCTACACCTTC. Translating it yields CASSLAGTLAGYGYTF.

This clonotype was seen a handful of times. The chain links TRBV28 to TRBJ1-1, with TRBD1 matching 9 bases. Per the germline V gene, CDR1 is MDHEN and CDR2 is SYDVKM. This CDR3 is built from 14 residues. V lost 5 bases and J lost 1; bases outside the gene matches: 2. The CDR3 DNA sequence: TGTGCCAGCAGTAGGGACAGGGCGAACACTGAAGCTTTCTTT. This gives the protein CASSRDRANTEAFF.

The chain is built from TRBV4-3 and TRBJ2-7, with D perhaps TRBD2 (5 bases). V lost 2 bases, J lost 0 bases, and 11 bases lay in between. This CDR3 spans 15 amino acids. The germline V gene encodes CDR1 LGHNA and CDR2 YSLEER. CDR3 sequence (DNA): TGCGCCAGCAGCCAATCCGGCGGGCACTCCTACGAGCAGTACTTC. Protein sequence: CASSQSGGHSYEQYF.

Regarding this clonotype: Just one base apart from a much larger clone, this may be a read error. The CDR3 carries no conserved terminal phenylalanine or tryptophan, so it likely arises from a read error. This chain joins TRBV6-6 and TRBJ1-5; no reliable D call. V was clipped by 4 bases and J by 3 bases, with 10 bases between them. The V gene's germline CDR1 is MNHNY and CDR2 SVGAGI (reference sequence). This CDR3 has 14 amino acids. The CDR3 region has the DNA TGTGCCAGCAGTTTATGGCAAAACAATCAGCCCCAGCATTTA. Encoded protein: CASSLWQNNQPQHL.

This clonotype was counted ten times or more. The chain combines TRBV5-4 with TRBJ1-1; the D is unclear. Trimming stripped 0 bases from V and 8 bases from J, with 11 bases between. Germline CDR1 and CDR2: SGHNT and YYREEE (reference sequence). The CDR3 contains 13 residues. The chain's CDR3 is CASSLAGEQEAFF. The CDR3 coding sequence is TGTGCCAGCAGCTTGGCCGGCGAGCAGGAAGCTTTCTTT.

Concerning this clonotype: One base away lies a much larger clone, so this may be a sequencing read error. The chain is built from TRBV12-3 or TRBV12-4 and TRBJ2-1, with 8 positions matching TRBD1. The CDR3 totals 14 residues. With 5 bases clipped from V and 7 bases from J, the junction kept 7 bases outside the gene matches. The CDR3 loop reads CASSPSDRANEQFF. The CDR3 DNA follows: TGTGCCAGCAGTCCATCGGACAGGGCTAATGAGCAGTTCTTC.

This clonotype occurred many times. V gene TRBV20-1 combines with J gene TRBJ1-4, with D possibly being TRBD1 (5 bases). The CDR3 totals 15 residues. V was shortened by 1 base and J by 1 base, with 10 bases between the two germline ends. Germline assignment: CDR1 DFQATT and CDR2 SNEGSKA (reference sequence). The DNA for the CDR3 is TGCAGTGCTAGAGCAGGGCGAAGAACTAATGAAAAACTGTTTTTT. Protein product: CSARAGRRTNEKLFF.

Note on this clonotype: Sequence at one end of the junction differs from germline and may be a read error. This chain uses TRBV24-1 with TRBJ1-5, with 10 bases that match TRBD1. Germline CDR1 reads KGHDR; CDR2 reads SFDVKD. The CDR3 totals 19 residues. The CDR3 bases are TGTGCCACCAGTGATGTACCGGGACAGGGGATTATTAGCAATCAGCCCCTGCATTTT. This translates into CATSDVPGQGIISNQPLHF.

The chain links TRBV7-2 to TRBJ2-1, with 7 positions matching TRBD2. The germline gives CDR1 SGHTA, CDR2 FQGNSA. V shed 6 bases, J shed 8 bases, and the junction held 10 bases outside the gene matches. This CDR3 region has 14 residues. CDR3 nucleotide sequence: TGTGCCAGCAGTACAAGTCCGGGAGGCTATGAGCAGTTCTTC. Protein product: CASSTSPGGYEQFF.

The count of this clonotype is one. Compared with germline, one end of the junction differs, possibly owing to a read error. This chain joins TRBV4-3 and TRBJ1-5; 9 bases map to TRBD1. Looked up from germline, CDR1 is LGHNA and CDR2 is YSLEER. This CDR3 region has 18 residues. Here the CDR3 DNA reads TGCGCCAGCAGCCCAGGGACAGGGAACCTTTGGGGCAATCAGCCCCGGCATTTT. Amino acid sequence: CASSPGTGNLWGNQPRHF.

The genes are TRBV4-1 and TRBJ1-2; possibly TRBD1 for D (5 bases). This CDR3 is 15 amino acids long. The germline V gene has CDR1 MGHRA and CDR2 YSYEKL. Trimming pared 1 base from V and 4 bases from J, leaving 13 bases between. The CDR3, as DNA: TGCGCCAGCAGCCAAGTTAATAGGGGCGGCTATGGCTACACCTTC. It yields the protein CASSQVNRGGYGYTF.

This clonotype has at least ten counts. Written as DNA, the CDR3 is TGTGCCAGCTCCCTAAGCCCGGGGCAGTCGAATCAGCCCCAGCATTTT. It is translated as CASSLSPGQSNQPQHF. The chain is built from TRBV6-5 and TRBJ1-5, with a weak D call TRBD1 (5 bases). From germline, CDR1 is MNHEY and CDR2 SVGAGI. This CDR3 comprises 16 residues. V lost 8 bases and J 4 bases, leaving 21 bases between the germline ends.

This clonotype was seen only once. The chain couples TRBV7-6 to TRBJ1-4; 9 nucleotides line up with TRBD1. V lost 1 base, J lost 8 bases, and 5 bases stayed unmatched. The germline V gene has CDR1 SGHVS and CDR2 FNYEAQ. The CDR3 covers 15 residues. The CDR3 sequence: CASSLGKQGAEKLFF. In nucleotides, the CDR3 is TGTGCCAGCAGCTTAGGAAAACAGGGGGCGGAAAAACTGTTTTTT. Complete variable domain (other parts from reference TRBV7-6 and TRBJ1-4): GAGVSQSPRYKVTKRGQDVALRCDPISGHVSLYWYRQALGQGPEFLTYFNYEAQQDKSGLPNDRFSAERPEGSISTLTIQRTEQRDSAMYRCASSLGKQGAEKLFFGSGTQLSVL.

On this clonotype itself: At one of its ends the junction is not consistent with the germline gene, which may arise from a read error. The chain recombines TRBV5-1 with TRBJ2-3; weak D call: TRBD1 (6 bases). Germline V CDR1 and CDR2: SGHRS, YFSETQ. The CDR3 spans 16 residues. CDR3 region: CASSSPQGIHTDTQCF. The DNA for the CDR3 is TGCGCCAGCAGCTCACCGCAGGGGATTCACACAGATACGCAGTGTTTT.

The sample holds a few counts of this clonotype. The gene calls are TRBV29-1 and TRBJ2-5; a possible D gene is TRBD1 (6 bases). The CDR3 length is 16 residues. Looked up from germline, CDR1 is SQVTM and CDR2 is ANQGSEA. V gave up 5 bases and J gave up 5 bases, with 24 bases separating them. The CDR3 DNA reads as TGCAGCGTTCTAGGTGGACAGTTGGACGTCATGGAGACCCAGTACTTC. Protein sequence: CSVLGGQLDVMETQYF.

This clonotype was seen a handful of times. V and J are TRBV6-6 and TRBJ1-2, with no clear D. This CDR3 is 15 amino acids long. V shed 2 bases and J shed 4 bases, with 14 bases lying between them. Germline assignment: CDR1 MNHNY and CDR2 SVGAGI (reference sequence). This chain's CDR3 is CASSYVGRGRYGYTF. Written as DNA, the CDR3 is TGTGCCAGCAGTTACGTAGGCCGGGGTCGCTATGGCTACACCTTC.

Concerning this clonotype: It may be a read error: a sequence one base away is much more abundant. V gene TRBV13 combines with J gene TRBJ1-5, with a possible D match to TRBD1 (6 bases). The CDR3 runs 15 residues. V shed 5 bases and J shed 1 base, with 12 bases lying between them. The germline V gene encodes CDR1 PRHDT and CDR2 FYEKMQ (reference sequence). CDR3 amino acids: CASSIRQVSNQPQHF. The CDR3, as DNA: TGTGCCAGCAGCATTCGACAGGTGAGCAATCAGCCCCAGCATTTT.

This clonotype has only a few counts. This chain links TRBV30 with TRBJ2-7; 10 bases agree with TRBD1. The J segment lost 8 bases and the V segment lost 5 bases, leaving 3 bases of the junction unmatched. Germline assignment: CDR1 GTSNPN and CDR2 SVGIG (reference sequence). The CDR3 contains 11 residues. This CDR3 is CAWWDRGKQYF. CDR3 DNA sequence: TGTGCCTGGTGGGACAGGGGAAAGCAGTACTTC.

This clonotype showed up many times. The chain recombines TRBV5-6 with TRBJ2-3; 11 bases align to TRBD2. The CDR3 has 16 amino acids. Germline V CDR1 and CDR2: SGHDT, YYEEEE. Losses at the gene ends were 4 bases for V and 3 bases for J; bases not matched to a gene: 7. The CDR3 region is CASSPTSGRVTDTQYF. CDR3 DNA: TGTGCCAGCAGCCCCACTAGCGGGAGAGTTACAGATACGCAGTATTTT.

As regards this clonotype: Given a much more abundant clone one base away, this may be a read error. V and J are TRBV7-9 and TRBJ1-1; D unclear. Trimming removed 4 bases from V and 8 bases from J, with 17 bases in between. Germline loops: CDR1 SEHNR, CDR2 FQNEAQ (reference sequence). The CDR3 is 14 residues long. The CDR3 reads CASSSPVLTREAFF. In nucleotides, the CDR3 is TGTGCCAGCAGCTCCCCCGTGTTGACGCGGGAAGCTTTCTTT.

Turning to this clonotype: A read error may be the cause here, since a much bigger clone is one base away. The conserved final phenylalanine or tryptophan is absent from the CDR3, which likely points to a read error. The rearrangement joins TRBV5-1 to TRBJ1-1; weak D call: TRBD1 (6 bases). The CDR3 runs to 13 residues. CDR1 SGHRS and CDR2 YFSETQ come from the germline V gene. Trimming shortened V by 10 bases and J by 3 bases, and 16 bases separated the two germline ends. CDR3 in amino acids: CASRGSGDTEAFL. The CDR3 DNA is TGCGCCTCCAGGGGTAGTGGTGACACTGAAGCTTTCTTA.

In this sample, this clonotype turned up many times. The rearrangement joins TRBV27 to TRBJ2-3; 7 bases are a match to TRBD1. In germline, CDR1 is MNHEY, CDR2 SMNVEV (reference sequence). With 9 bases clipped from V and 2 bases from J, the junction kept 8 bases outside the gene matches. The CDR3 sequence is 14 residues long. The CDR3 coding sequence is TGTGCCAGAAGGGACAGCCTCTACACAGATACGCAGTATTTT. It is translated as CARRDSLYTDTQYF.